What follows are 3 T cell receptor beta chains derived from one specimen sequenced in a study of OX40 agonist ivuxolimab in advanced cancers. Data came from immunoSEQ multiplex PCR; TCRdb stores just in-frame clones and leaves some out. The data show 4,500 to 6,500 clones, less than 80% seen once. The material sequenced was CD4+ or CD8+ T cells sorted from blood, taken in a trial of the OX40 agonist ivuxolimab. These receptor sequences come from an adult with an advanced solid tumor such as melanoma, head and neck, liver or kidney cancer.

This clone appeared a single time. The chain uses TRBV27 and TRBJ2-2, with 9 nucleotides matching TRBD1. The V gene's germline CDR1 is MNHEY and CDR2 SMNVEV (reference sequence). The CDR3 runs to 17 residues. V was pared by 4 bases and J by 5 bases, with 11 bases of the junction left unmatched. The CDR3 nucleotides are TGTGCCAGCAGTTCCCCGGGACAGGGCCTAGGGACCGGGGAGCTGTTTTTT. It is translated as CASSSPGQGLGTGELFF.

The chain is built from TRBV30 and TRBJ2-1; 9 nucleotides agree with TRBD2. CDR1 is GTSNPN, CDR2 SVGIG, per germline (reference sequence). The CDR3 has 15 residues. J was trimmed by 6 bases and V by 0 bases; bases with no gene match: 6. The CDR3 nucleotides read TGTGCCTGGAGTGTAGGGACTAGCTTCCGCAATGAGCAGTTCTTC. It is translated as CAWSVGTSFRNEQFF. Combining the CDR3 with reference TRBV30 and TRBJ2-1 gives the whole variable domain SQTIHQWPATLVQPVGSPLSLECTVEGTSNPNLYWYRQAAGRGLQLLFYSVGIGQISSEVPQNLSASRPQDRQFILSSKKLLLSDSGFYLCAWSVGTSFRNEQFFGPGTRLTVL.

This chain links TRBV7-8 with TRBJ2-5; D may correspond to TRBD1 or TRBD2 (6 bases each). Germline values: CDR1 SGHVS, CDR2 FQNEAQ. The length of the CDR3 is 14 residues. CDR3 sequence: CASRKGGVQETQYF. CDR3 nucleotide sequence: TGTGCATCCAGAAAGGGGGGCGTACAAGAGACCCAGTACTTC. The full variable domain, in which reference TRBV7-8 and TRBJ2-5 provide the parts outside the CDR3, is GAGVSQSPRYKVAKRGQDVALRCDPISGHVSLFWYQQALGQGPEFLTYFQNEAQLDKSGLPSDRFFAERPEGSVSTLKIQRTQQEDSAVYLCASRKGGVQETQYFGPGTRLLVL.